This T cell receptor (beta chain) originates from a study of CD8 T cells in ankylosing spondylitis. Study results and caveats: Disease-linked clones were found to be CD8+ and relatively rare in peripheral blood. Significant enrichment of disease-linked clones was reportedly seen in matched ankylosing spondylitis synovial fluid.

Comments on this clonotype: Antigen specificity is unknown.

A quantitative 5'-RACE method, one with molecular barcodes, was used to make TCR beta libraries. Each CDR3 protein gets one entry after TCRdb re-called the 5' RACE reads with MiXCR. The data hold 200,000 or so distinct CDR3 sequences, with about 26% observed a single time. The CDR3 covers 16 residues. V gave up 6 bases and J gave up 2 bases; unmatched junction bases: 13. CDR1 is DFQATT and CDR2 is SNEGSKA in the germline V gene (reference sequence). The sequence was collected from a male donor with ankylosing spondylitis or in good health (not recorded which). The sequencing sample was made of blood, either unsorted or a sorted T cell fraction (not recorded which). V is TRBV20-1 and J is TRBJ2-7; 10 positions match TRBD2. CDR3 residues: CSADTVAGGLPYEQYF. The CDR3 region has the DNA TGCAGTGCAGACACCGTAGCGGGAGGACTACCCTACGAGCAGTACTTC.